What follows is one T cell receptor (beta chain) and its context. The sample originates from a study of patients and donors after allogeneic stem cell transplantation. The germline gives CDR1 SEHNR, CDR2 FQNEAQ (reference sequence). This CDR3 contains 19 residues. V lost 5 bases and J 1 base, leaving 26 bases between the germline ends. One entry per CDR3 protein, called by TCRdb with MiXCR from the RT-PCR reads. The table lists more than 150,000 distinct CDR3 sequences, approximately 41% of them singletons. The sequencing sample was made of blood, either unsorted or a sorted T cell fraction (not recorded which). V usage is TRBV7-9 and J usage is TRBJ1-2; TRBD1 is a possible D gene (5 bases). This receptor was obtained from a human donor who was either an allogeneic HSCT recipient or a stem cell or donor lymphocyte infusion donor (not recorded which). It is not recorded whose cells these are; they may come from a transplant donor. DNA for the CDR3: TGTGCCAGCAGCCCAAGCGAATGGGACCGATACTATTTTAACTATGGCTACACCTTC. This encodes CASSPSEWDRYYFNYGYTF.